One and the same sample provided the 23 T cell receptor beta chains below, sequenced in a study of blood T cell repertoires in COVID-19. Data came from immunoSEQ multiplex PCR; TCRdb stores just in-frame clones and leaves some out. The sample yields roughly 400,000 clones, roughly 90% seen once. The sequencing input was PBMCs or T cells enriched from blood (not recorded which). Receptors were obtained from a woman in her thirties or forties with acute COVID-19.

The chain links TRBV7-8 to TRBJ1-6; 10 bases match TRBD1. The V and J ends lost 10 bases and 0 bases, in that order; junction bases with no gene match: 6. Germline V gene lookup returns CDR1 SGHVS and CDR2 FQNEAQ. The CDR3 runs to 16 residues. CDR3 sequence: CATRTGGTSYNSPLHF. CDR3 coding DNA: TGTGCCACACGGACAGGGGGTACCTCCTATAATTCACCCCTCCACTTT.

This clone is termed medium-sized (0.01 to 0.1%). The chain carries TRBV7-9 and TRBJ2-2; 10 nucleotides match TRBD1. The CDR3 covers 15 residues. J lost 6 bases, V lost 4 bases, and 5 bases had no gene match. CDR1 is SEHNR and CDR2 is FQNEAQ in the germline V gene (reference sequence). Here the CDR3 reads CASSSTGTGAGELFF. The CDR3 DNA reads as TGTGCCAGCAGCTCAACCGGGACAGGGGCCGGGGAGCTGTTTTTT.

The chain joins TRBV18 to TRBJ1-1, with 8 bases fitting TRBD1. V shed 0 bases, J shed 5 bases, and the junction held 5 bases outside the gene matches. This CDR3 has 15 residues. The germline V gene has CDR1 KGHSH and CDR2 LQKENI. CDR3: CASSPPQGAGTEAFF. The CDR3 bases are TGTGCCAGCTCACCACCGCAGGGGGCCGGTACTGAAGCTTTCTTT.

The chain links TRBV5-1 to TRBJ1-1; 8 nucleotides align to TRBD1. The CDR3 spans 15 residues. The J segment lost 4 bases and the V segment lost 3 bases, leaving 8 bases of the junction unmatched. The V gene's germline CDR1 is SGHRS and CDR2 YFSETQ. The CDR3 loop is CASSSKGQVGTEAFF. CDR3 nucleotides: TGCGCCAGCAGCTCTAAGGGACAGGTGGGCACTGAAGCTTTCTTT.

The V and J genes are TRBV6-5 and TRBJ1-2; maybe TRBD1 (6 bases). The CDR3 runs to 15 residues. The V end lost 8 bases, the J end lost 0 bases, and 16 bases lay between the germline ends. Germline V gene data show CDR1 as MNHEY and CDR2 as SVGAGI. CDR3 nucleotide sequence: TGTGCCAGCTCGAAATGGACAGATACTAACTATGGCTACACCTTC. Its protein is CASSKWTDTNYGYTF.

The chain's CDR3 is CASSSGQGNLIGEQYF. CDR3 DNA: TGCGCCAGCAGCTCGGGACAGGGGAATCTCATTGGCGAGCAGTACTTC. The gene calls are TRBV5-1 and TRBJ2-7; TRBD1 agrees at 10 bases. Germline CDR1 is SGHRS and CDR2 is YFSETQ. The CDR3 is 16 residues long. Losses at the gene ends were 3 bases for V and 6 bases for J; bases not matched to a gene: 12.

For the CDR3, the DNA is TGTGCCAGCAGACCGGGACAGGTGTCTGGCTACACCTTC. Translated: CASRPGQVSGYTF. The chain carries TRBV12-3 or TRBV12-4 and TRBJ1-2; TRBD1 matches 8 bases. With V trimmed by 6 bases and J by 7 bases, 7 bases remained unmatched. This CDR3 has 13 residues.

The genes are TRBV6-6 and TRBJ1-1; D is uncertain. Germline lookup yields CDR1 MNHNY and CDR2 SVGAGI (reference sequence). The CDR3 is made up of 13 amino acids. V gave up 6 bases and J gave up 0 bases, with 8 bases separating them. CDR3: CASRETVNTEAFF. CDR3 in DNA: TGTGCCAGCAGAGAAACAGTGAACACTGAAGCTTTCTTT.

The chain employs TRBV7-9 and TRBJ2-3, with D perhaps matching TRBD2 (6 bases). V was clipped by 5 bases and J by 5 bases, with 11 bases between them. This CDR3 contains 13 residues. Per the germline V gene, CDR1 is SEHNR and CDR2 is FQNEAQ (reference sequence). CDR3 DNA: TGTGCCAGCAGCGACCCCGGGGGAGATACGCAGTATTTT. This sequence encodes CASSDPGGDTQYF.

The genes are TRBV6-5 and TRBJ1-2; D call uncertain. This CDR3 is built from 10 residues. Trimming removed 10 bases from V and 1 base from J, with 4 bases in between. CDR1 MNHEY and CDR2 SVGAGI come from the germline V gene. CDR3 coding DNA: TGTGCCACCATTAACTATGGCTACACCTTC. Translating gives CATINYGYTF.

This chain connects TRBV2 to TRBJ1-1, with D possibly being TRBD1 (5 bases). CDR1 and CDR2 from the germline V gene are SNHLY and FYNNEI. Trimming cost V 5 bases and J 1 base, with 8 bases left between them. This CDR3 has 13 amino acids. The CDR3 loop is CASSLDRNTEAFF. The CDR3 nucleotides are TGTGCCAGCAGTCTCGACAGGAACACTGAAGCTTTCTTT.

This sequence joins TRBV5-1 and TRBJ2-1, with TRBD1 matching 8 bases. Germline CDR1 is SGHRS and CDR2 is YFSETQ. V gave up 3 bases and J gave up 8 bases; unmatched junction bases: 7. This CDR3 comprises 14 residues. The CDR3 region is CASSSRTGSDEQFF. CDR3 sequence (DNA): TGCGCCAGCAGCTCCCGGACAGGGAGCGATGAGCAGTTCTTC.

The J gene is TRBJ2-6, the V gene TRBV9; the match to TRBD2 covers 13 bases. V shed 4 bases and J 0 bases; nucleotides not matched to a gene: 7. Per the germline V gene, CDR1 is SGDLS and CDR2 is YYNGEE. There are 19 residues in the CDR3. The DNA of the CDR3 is TGTGCCAGCAGCACCAGGACTAGCGGGGGAAGCTCTGGGGCCAACGTCCTGACTTTC. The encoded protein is CASSTRTSGGSSGANVLTF.

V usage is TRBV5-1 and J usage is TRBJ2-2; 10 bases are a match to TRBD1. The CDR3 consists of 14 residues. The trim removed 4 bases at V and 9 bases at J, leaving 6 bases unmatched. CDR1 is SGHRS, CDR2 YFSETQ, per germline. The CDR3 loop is CASSRGTGVWELFF. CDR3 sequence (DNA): TGCGCCAGCAGCCGCGGGACAGGGGTGTGGGAGCTGTTTTTT.

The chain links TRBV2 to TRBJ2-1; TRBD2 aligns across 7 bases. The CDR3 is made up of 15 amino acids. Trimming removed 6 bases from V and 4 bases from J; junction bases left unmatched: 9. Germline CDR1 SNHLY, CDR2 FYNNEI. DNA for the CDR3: TGTGCCAGCAGGACCACCGGGACTAAATACAATGAGCAGTTCTTC. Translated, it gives CASRTTGTKYNEQFF.

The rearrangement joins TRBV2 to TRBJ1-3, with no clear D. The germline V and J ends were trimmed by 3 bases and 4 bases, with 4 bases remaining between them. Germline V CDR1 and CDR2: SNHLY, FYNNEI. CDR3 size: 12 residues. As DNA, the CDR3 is TGTGCCAGCAGTGACCAGGGAAACACCATATATTTT. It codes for CASSDQGNTIYF.

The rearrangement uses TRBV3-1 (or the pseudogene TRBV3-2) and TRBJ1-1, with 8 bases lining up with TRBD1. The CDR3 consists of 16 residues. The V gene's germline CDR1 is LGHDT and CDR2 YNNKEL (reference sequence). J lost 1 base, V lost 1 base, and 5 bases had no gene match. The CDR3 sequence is CASSQGRDRKNTEAFF. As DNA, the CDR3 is TGTGCCAGCAGCCAAGGCCGGGACAGGAAGAACACTGAAGCTTTCTTT.

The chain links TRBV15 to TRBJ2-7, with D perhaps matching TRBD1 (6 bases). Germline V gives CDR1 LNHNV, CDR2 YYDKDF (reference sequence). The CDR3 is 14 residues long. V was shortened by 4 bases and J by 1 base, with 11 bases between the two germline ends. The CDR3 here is CATSIRQDSYEQYF. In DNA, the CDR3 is TGTGCCACCAGCATAAGACAGGATTCCTACGAGCAGTACTTC.

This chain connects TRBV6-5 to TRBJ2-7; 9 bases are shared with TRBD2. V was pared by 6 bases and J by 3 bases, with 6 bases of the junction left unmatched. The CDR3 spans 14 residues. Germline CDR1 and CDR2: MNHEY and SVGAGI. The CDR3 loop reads CASRPGTSSYEQYF. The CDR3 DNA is TGTGCCAGCAGGCCCGGGACTAGCAGCTACGAGCAGTACTTC.

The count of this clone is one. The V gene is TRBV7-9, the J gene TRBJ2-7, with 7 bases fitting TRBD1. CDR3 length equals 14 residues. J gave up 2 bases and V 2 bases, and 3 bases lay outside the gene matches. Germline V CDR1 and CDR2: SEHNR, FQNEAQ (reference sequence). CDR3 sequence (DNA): TGTGCCAGCAGCTTAACGACAGGGACCTACGAGCAGTACTTC. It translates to CASSLTTGTYEQYF. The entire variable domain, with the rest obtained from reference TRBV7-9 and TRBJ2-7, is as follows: DTGVSQNPRHKITKRGQNVTFRCDPISEHNRLYWYRQTLGQGPEFLTYFQNEAQLEKSRLLSDRFSAERPKGSFSTLEIQRTEQGDSAMYLCASSLTTGTYEQYFGPGTRLTVT.

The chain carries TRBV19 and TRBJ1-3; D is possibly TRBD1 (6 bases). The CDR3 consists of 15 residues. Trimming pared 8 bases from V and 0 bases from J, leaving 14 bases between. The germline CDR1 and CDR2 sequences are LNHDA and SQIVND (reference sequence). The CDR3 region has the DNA TGTGCCAGTCCTAGACAGGAATGCTCTGGAAACACCATATATTTT. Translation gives CASPRQECSGNTIYF.

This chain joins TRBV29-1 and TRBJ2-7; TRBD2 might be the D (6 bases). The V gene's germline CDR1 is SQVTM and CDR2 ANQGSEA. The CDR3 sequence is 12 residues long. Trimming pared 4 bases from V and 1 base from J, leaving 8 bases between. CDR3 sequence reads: CSVVGGSYEQYF. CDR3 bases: TGCAGCGTTGTGGGGGGATCCTACGAGCAGTACTTC.

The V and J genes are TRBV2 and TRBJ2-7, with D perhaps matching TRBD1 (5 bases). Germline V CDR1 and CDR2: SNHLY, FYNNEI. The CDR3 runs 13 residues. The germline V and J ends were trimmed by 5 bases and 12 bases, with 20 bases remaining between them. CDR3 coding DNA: TGTGCCAGCAGTTCAGGGCTGCATAATAGGATGTACTTC. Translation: CASSSGLHNRMYF. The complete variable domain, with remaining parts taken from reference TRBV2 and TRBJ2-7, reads EPEVTQTPSHQVTQMGQEVILRCVPISNHLYFYWYRQILGQKVEFLVSFYNNEISEKSEIFDDQFSVERPDGSNFTLKIRSTKLEDSAMYFCASSSGLHNRMYFGPGTRLTVT.